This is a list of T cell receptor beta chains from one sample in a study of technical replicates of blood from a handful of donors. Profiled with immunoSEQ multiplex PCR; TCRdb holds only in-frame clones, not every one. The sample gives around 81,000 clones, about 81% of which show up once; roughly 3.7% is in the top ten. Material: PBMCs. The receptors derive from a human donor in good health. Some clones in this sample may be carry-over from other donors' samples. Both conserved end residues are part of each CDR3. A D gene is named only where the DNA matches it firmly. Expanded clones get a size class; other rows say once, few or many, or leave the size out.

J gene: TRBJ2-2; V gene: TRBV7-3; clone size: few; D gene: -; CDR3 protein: CASSSVSRGGELFF; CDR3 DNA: TGTGCCAGCAGCTCGGTCTCCCGGGGCGGGGAGCTGTTTTTT
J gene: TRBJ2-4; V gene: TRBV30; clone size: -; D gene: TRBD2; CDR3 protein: CAWSVSGRYNIQYF; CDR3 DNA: TGTGCCTGGAGTGTGAGCGGGAGATATAACATTCAGTACTTC
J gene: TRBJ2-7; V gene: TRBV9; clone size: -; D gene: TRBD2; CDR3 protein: CASSPLAGSPWEQYF; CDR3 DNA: TGTGCCAGCAGCCCACTAGCGGGCTCTCCCTGGGAGCAGTACTTC
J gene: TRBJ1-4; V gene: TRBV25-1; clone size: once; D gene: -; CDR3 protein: CASSRGADEKLFF; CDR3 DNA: TGTGCCAGCAGTAGGGGCGCGGATGAAAAACTGTTTTTT
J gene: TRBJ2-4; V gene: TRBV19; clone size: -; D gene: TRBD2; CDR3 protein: CASSIEGRGNRPYF; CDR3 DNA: TGTGCCAGTAGTATAGAGGGGCGGGGGAATCGGCCGTACTTC
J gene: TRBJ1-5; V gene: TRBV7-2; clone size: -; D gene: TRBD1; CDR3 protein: CASSLRTGWNQPQHF; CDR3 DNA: TGTGCCAGCAGCTTAAGGACAGGGTGGAATCAGCCCCAGCATTTT
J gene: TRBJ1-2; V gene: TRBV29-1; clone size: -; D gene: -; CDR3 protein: CSVGIEGYTF; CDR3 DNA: TGCAGCGTTGGAATTGAGGGCTACACCTTC
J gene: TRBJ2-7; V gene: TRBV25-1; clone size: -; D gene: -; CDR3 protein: CASSGSPSPYEQYF; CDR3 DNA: TGTGCCAGCAGTGGCTCTCCTAGCCCCTACGAGCAGTACTTC
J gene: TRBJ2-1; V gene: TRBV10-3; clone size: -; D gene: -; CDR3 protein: CAISEGNGRFPPPHNEQFF; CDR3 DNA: TGTGCCATCAGTGAGGGTAACGGGAGATTCCCACCCCCCCACAATGAGCAGTTCTTC
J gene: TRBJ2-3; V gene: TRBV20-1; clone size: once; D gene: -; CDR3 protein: CSAGTDTQYF; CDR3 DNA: TGCAGTGCCGGCACAGATACGCAGTATTTT
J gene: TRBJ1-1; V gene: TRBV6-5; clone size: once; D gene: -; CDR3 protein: CASSKRRETEAFF; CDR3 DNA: TGTGCCAGCAGTAAACGACGGGAAACTGAAGCTTTCTTT
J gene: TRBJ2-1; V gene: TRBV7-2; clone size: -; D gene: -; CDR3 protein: CASTLRERVEQFF; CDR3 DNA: TGTGCCAGCACCTTAAGGGAGCGGGTCGAGCAGTTCTTC
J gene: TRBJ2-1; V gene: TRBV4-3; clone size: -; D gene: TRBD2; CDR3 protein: CASSQDPLAGGGLEQFF; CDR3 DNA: TGCGCCAGCAGCCAAGACCCTTTGGCGGGGGGCGGGCTTGAGCAGTTCTTC
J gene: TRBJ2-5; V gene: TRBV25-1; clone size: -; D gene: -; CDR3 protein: CASSAPGAVETQYF; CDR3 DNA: TGTGCCAGCAGTGCCCCGGGAGCGGTAGAGACCCAGTACTTC
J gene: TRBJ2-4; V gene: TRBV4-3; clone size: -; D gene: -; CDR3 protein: CASSPRVQGSQNIQYF; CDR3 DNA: TGCGCCAGCAGCCCCCGTGTTCAGGGGAGCCAAAACATTCAGTACTTC
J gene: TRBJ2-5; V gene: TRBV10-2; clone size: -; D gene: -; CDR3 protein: CASSDRSQETQYF; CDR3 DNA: TGCGCCAGCAGTGATCGGTCCCAAGAGACCCAGTACTTC
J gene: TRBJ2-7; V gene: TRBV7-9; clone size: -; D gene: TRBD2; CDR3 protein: CASSRSGGISSYEQYF; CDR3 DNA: TGTGCCAGCAGCCGTAGCGGGGGGATAAGCTCCTACGAGCAGTACTTC
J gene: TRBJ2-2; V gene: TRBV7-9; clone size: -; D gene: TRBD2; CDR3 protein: CASSLGTSGDTGELFF; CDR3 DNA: TGTGCCAGCAGCTTAGGTACTAGCGGGGACACCGGGGAGCTGTTTTTT
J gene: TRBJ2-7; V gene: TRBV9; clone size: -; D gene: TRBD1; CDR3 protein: CASSPSTGKDEQYF; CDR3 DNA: TGTGCCAGCAGCCCTTCGACAGGGAAGGACGAGCAGTACTTC
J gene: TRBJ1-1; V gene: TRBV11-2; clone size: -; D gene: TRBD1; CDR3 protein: CASSLAGGAPTEAFF; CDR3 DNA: TGTGCCAGCAGCTTAGCAGGGGGCGCCCCCACTGAAGCTTTCTTT
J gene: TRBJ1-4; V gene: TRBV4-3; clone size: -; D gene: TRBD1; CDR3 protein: CASSQDLSETGGGEKLFF; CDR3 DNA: TGCGCCAGCAGCCAAGATCTCTCGGAGACAGGGGGGGGTGAAAAACTGTTTTTT
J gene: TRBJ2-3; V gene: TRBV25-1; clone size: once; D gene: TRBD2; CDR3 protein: CASSESRTSEDTDTQYF; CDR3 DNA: TGTGCCAGCAGTGAATCCCGGACTAGCGAAGACACAGATACGCAGTATTTT
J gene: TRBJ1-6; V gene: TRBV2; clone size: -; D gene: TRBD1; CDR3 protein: CASKGQGMSPLHF; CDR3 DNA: TGTGCCAGCAAGGGACAGGGAATGTCACCCCTCCACTTT
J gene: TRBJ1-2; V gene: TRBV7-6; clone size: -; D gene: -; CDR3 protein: CASSPAGGAYGYTF; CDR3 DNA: TGTGCCAGCAGCCCCGCGGGGGGGGCCTATGGCTACACCTTC
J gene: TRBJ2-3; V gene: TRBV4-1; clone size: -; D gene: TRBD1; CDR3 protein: CASSHRTGGIRTDTQYF; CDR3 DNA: TGCGCCAGCAGCCACCGGACAGGGGGGATTAGGACAGATACGCAGTATTTT
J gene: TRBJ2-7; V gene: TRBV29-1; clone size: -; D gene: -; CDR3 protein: CSGVRDSNSYEQYF; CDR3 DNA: TGCAGCGGGGTCAGGGACTCAAACTCCTACGAGCAGTACTTC
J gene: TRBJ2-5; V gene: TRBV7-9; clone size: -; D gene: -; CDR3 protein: CASSLALTRGETQYF; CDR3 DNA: TGTGCCAGCAGCTTAGCGTTGACTAGAGGAGAGACCCAGTACTTC
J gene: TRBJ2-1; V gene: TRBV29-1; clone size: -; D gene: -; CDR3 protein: CSVQGPFF; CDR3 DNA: TGCAGCGTCCAGGGTCCTTTCTTC
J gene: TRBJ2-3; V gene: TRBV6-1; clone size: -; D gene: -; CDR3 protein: CAHNQDGGTDTQYF; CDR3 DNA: TGTGCCCACAACCAGGATGGCGGCACAGATACGCAGTATTTT
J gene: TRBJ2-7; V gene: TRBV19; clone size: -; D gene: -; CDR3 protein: CASSIGQSTYEQYF; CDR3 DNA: TGTGCCAGTAGTATTGGGCAAAGTACCTACGAGCAGTACTTC
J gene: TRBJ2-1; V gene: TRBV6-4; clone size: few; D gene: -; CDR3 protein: CASSDSGRPYNEQFF; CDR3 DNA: TGTGCCAGCAGTGATTCAGGGCGGCCCTACAATGAGCAGTTCTTC
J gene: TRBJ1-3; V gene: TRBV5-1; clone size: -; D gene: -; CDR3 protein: CASSLGGSGNTIYF; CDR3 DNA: TGCGCCAGCAGCTTGGGAGGATCTGGAAACACCATATATTTT
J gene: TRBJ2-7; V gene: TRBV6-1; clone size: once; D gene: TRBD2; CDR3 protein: CASSEYSGNYEQYF; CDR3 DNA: TGTGCCAGCAGTGAGTATAGCGGGAACTACGAGCAGTACTTC
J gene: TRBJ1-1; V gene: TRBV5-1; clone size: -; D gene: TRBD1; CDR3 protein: CASSPRTGDAEAFF; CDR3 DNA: TGCGCCAGCAGCCCAAGAACAGGGGACGCTGAAGCTTTCTTT
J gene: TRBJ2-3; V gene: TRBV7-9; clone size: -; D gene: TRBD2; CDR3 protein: CASTTSGNQNTQYF; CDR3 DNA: TGTGCCAGCACCACAAGCGGGAATCAAAATACGCAGTATTTT
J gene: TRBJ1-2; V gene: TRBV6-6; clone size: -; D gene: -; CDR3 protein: CASSQGQSYGYTF; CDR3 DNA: TGTGCCAGCAGTCAGGGACAAAGCTATGGCTACACCTTC
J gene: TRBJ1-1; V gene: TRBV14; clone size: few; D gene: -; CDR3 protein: CASSQFKSGTKNTEAFF; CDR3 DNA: TGTGCCAGCAGCCAGTTTAAATCCGGGACAAAGAACACTGAAGCTTTCTTT
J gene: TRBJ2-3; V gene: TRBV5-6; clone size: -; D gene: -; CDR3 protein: CASSLRFFTDTQYF; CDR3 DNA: TGTGCCAGCAGCCTACGGTTTTTCACAGATACGCAGTATTTT
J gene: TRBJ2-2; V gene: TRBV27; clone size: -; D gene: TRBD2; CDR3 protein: CASTPLAGGRLFRELFF; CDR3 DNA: TGTGCCAGCACTCCCCTGGCGGGGGGCCGGCTTTTCAGGGAGCTGTTTTTT
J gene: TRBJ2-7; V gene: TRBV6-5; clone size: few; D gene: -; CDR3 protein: CASSYQLGSSYEQYF; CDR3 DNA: TGTGCCAGCAGTTACCAATTGGGGAGCTCCTACGAGCAGTACTTC
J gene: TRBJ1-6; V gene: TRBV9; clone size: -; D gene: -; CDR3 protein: CASSVNRVGNSPLHF; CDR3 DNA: TGTGCCAGCAGCGTAAACAGGGTGGGAAATTCACCCCTCCACTTT
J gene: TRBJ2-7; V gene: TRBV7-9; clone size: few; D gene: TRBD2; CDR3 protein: CASSLGSAGGSNEQYF; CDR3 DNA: TGTGCCAGCAGCTTAGGTTCGGCGGGAGGATCTAACGAGCAGTACTTC
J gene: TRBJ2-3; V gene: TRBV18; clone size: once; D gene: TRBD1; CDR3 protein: CASSPRGRDSYSDTQYF; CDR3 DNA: TGTGCCAGCTCACCAAGAGGCCGGGACAGTTACTCAGATACGCAGTATTTT
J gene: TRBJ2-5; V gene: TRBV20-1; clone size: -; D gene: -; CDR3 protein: CSMCQEETQYF; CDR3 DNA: TGCAGTATGTGTCAGGAAGAGACCCAGTACTTC
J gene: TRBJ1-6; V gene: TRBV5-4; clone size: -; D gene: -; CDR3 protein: CASSLRQENSPLHF; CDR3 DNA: TGTGCCAGCAGCTTGAGACAGGAGAATTCACCCCTCCACTTT
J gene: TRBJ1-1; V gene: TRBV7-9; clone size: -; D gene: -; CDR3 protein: CASSPSPVNTEAFF; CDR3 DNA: TGTGCCAGCAGCCCTAGTCCGGTGAACACTGAAGCTTTCTTT
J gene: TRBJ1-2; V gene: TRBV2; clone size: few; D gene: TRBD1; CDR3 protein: CASSGQGGPYGYTF; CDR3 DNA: TGTGCCAGCAGCGGACAGGGAGGCCCCTATGGCTACACCTTC
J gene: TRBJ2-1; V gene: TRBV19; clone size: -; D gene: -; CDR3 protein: CASRPGGTNRGEQFF; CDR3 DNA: TGTGCCAGTAGACCAGGGGGGACCAACCGGGGTGAGCAGTTCTTC
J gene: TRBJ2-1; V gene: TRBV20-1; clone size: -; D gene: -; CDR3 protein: CSARSSNEQFF; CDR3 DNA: TGCAGTGCTAGATCGTCCAATGAGCAGTTCTTC